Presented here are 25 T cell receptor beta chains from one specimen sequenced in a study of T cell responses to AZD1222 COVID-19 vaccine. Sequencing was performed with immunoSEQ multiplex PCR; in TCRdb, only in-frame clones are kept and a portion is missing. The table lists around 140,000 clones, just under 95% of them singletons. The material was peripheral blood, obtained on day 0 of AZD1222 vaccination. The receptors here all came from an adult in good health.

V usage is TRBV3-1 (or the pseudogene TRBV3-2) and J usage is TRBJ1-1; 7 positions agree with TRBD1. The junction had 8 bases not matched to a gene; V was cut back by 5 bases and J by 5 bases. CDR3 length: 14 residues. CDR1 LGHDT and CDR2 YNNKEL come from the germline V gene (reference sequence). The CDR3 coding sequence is TGTGCCAGCAGCTTGCAGGGGGGGAGGACTGAAGCTTTCTTT. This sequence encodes CASSLQGGRTEAFF.

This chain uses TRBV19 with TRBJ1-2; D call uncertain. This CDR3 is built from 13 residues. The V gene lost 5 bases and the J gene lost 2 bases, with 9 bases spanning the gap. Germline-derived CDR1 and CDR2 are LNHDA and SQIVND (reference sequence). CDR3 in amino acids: CASSAPANYGYTF. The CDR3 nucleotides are TGTGCCAGTAGTGCCCCAGCAAACTATGGCTACACCTTC. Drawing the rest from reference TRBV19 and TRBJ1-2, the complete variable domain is DGGITQSPKYLFRKEGQNVTLSCEQNLNHDAMYWYRQDPGQGLRLIYYSQIVNDFQKGDIAEGYSVSREKKESFPLTVTSAQKNPTAFYLCASSAPANYGYTFGSGTRLTVV.

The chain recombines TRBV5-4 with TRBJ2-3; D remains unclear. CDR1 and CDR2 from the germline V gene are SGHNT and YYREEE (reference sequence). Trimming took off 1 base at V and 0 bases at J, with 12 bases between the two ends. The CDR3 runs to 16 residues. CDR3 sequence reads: CASSLLDDLSTDTQYF. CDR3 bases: TGTGCCAGCAGCTTGCTGGACGACCTTAGCACAGATACGCAGTATTTT. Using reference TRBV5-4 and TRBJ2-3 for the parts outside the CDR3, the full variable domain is ETGVTQSPTHLIKTRGQQVTLRCSSQSGHNTVSWYQQALGQGPQFIFQYYREEENGRGNFPPRFSGLQFPNYSSELNVNALELDDSALYLCASSLLDDLSTDTQYFGPGTRLTVL.

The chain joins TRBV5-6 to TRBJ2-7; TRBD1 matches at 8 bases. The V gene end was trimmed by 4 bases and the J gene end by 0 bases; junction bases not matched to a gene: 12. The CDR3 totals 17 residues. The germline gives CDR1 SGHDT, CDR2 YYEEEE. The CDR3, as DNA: TGTGCCAGCAGCCCGCTTAGTGGGACAGGCTACTCCTACGAGCAGTACTTC. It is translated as CASSPLSGTGYSYEQYF.

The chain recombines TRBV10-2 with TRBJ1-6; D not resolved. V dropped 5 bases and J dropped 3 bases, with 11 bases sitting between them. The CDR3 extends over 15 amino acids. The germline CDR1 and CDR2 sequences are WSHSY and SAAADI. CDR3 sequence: CASSWGQVYNSPLHF. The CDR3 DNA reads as TGCGCCAGCAGTTGGGGTCAGGTCTATAATTCACCCCTCCACTTT.

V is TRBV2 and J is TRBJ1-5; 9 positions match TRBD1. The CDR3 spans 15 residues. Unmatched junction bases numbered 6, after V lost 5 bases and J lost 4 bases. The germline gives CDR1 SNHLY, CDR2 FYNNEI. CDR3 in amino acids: CASSHRGRRNQPQHF. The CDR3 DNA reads TGTGCCAGCAGTCACAGGGGGCGAAGAAATCAGCCCCAGCATTTT.

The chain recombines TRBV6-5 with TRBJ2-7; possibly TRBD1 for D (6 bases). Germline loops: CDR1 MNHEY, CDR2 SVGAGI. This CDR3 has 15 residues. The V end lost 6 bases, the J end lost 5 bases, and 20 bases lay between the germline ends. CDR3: CASSPTRGGRHEQYF. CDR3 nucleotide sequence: TGTGCCAGCAGCCCCACCAGGGGCGGTCGGCACGAGCAGTACTTC.

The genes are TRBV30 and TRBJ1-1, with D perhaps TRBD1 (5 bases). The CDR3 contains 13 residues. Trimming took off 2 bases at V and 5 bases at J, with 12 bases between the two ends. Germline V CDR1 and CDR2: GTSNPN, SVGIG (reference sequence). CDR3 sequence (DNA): TGTGCCTGGAGTATTCAGGGTACTACTGAAGCTTTCTTT. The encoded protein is CAWSIQGTTEAFF.

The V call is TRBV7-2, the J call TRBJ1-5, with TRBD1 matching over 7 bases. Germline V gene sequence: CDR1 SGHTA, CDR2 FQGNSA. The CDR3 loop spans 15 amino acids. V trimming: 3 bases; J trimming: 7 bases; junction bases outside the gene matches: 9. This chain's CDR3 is CASSFGQVGFQPQHF. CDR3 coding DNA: TGTGCCAGCAGCTTCGGACAGGTGGGGTTCCAGCCCCAGCATTTT. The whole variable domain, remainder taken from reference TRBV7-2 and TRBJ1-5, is GAGVSQSPSNKVTEKGKDVELRCDPISGHTALYWYRQSLGQGLEFLIYFQGNSAPDKSGLPSDRFSAERTGGSVSTLTIQRTQQEDSAVYLCASSFGQVGFQPQHFGDGTRLSIL.

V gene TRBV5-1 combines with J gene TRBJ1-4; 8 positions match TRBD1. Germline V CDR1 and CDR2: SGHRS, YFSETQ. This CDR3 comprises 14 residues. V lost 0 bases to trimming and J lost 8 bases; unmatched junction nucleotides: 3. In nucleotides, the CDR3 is TGCGCCAGCAGCTTGGAACAGGGGGAAGAAAAACTGTTTTTT. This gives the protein CASSLEQGEEKLFF.

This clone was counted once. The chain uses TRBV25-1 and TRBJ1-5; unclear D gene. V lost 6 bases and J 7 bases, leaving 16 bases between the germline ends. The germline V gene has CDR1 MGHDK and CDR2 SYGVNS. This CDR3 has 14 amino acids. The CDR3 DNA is TGTGCCAGCAGGTCGAATGCCCCTGGACAGCCCCAGCATTTT. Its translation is CASRSNAPGQPQHF.

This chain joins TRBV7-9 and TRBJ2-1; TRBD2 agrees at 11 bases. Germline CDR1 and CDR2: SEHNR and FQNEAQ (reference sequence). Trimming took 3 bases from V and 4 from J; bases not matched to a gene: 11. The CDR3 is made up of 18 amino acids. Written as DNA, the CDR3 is TGTGCCAGCAGCTTTGCATATCCAACTAGCGGGAGTTACAATGAGCAGTTCTTC. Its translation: CASSFAYPTSGSYNEQFF.

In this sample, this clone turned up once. Here the CDR3 DNA reads TGTGCCAGCAGCGTTTTGGTTGTGAACACTGAAGCTTTCTTT. This encodes CASSVLVVNTEAFF. This chain uses TRBV2 with TRBJ1-1; D call uncertain. Germline V CDR1 and CDR2: SNHLY, FYNNEI. Trimming pared 6 bases from V and 0 bases from J, leaving 11 bases between. This CDR3 has 14 residues.

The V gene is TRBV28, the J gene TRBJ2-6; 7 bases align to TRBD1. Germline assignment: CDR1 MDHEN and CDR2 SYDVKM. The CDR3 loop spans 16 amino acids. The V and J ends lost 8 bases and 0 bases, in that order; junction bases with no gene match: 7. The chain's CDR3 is CASHRGPSSGANVLTF. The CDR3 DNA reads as TGTGCCAGCCACAGGGGCCCCAGCTCTGGGGCCAACGTCCTGACTTTC. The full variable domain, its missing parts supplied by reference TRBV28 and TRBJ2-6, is DVKVTQSSRYLVKRTGEKVFLECVQDMDHENMFWYRQDPGLGLRLIYFSYDVKMKEKGDIPEGYSVSREKKERFSLILESASTNQTSMYLCASHRGPSSGANVLTFGAGSRLTVL.

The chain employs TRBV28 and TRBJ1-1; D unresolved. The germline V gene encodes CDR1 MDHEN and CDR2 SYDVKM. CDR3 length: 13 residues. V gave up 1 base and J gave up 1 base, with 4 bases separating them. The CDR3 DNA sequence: TGTGCCAGCAGTTTATATGCGAACACTGAAGCTTTCTTT. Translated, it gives CASSLYANTEAFF.

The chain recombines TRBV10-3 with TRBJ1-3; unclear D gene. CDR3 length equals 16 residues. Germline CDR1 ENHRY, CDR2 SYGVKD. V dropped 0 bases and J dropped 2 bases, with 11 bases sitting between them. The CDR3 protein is CAISESGRWAGNTIYF. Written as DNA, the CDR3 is TGTGCCATCAGTGAGTCGGGCCGGTGGGCTGGAAACACCATATATTTT.

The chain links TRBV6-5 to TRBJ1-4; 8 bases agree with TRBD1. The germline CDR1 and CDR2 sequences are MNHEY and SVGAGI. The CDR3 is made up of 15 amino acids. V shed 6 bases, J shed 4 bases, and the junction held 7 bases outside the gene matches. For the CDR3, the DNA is TGTGCCAGCAGGCCGACAGGGGTCGGTAATGAAAAACTGTTTTTT. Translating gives CASRPTGVGNEKLFF.

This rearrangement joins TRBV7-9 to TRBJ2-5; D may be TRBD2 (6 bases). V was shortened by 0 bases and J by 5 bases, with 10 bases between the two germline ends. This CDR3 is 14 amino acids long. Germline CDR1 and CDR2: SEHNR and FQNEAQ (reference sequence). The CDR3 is CASSLARGVETQYF. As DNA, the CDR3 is TGTGCCAGCAGCTTAGCCCGCGGGGTTGAGACCCAGTACTTC.

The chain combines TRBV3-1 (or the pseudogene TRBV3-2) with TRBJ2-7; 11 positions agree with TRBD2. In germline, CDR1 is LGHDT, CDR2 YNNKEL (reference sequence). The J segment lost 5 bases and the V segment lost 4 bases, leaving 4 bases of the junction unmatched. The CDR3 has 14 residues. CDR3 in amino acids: CASSPASGRNEQYF. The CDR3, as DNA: TGTGCCAGCAGCCCTGCTAGCGGGAGGAACGAGCAGTACTTC.

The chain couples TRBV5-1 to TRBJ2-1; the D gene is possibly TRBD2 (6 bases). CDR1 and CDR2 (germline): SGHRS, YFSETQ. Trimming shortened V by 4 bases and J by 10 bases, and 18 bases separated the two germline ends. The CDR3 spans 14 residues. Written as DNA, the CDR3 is TGCGCCAGCAGCACGGGACTCCAGGGCACAGAGCAGTTCTTC. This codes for CASSTGLQGTEQFF.

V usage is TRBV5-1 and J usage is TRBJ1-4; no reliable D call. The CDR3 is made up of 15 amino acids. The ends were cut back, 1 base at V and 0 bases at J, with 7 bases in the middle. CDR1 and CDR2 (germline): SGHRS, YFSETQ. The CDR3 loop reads CASSLNPATNEKLFF. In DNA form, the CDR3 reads TGCGCCAGCAGCTTGAATCCGGCAACTAATGAAAAACTGTTTTTT.

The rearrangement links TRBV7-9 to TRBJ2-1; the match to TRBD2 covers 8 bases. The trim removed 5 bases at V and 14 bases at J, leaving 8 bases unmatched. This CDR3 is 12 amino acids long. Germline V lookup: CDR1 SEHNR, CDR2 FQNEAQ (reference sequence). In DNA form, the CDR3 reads TGTGCCAGCAGCACAGCCGGGACTAGGGAGTTCTTC. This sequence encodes CASSTAGTREFF.

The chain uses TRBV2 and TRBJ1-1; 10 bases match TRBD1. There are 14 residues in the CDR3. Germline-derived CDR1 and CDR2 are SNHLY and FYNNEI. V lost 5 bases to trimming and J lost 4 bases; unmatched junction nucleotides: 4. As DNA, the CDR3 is TGTGCCAGCAGTCTGGACAGGGGGGTCACTGAAGCTTTCTTT. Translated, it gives CASSLDRGVTEAFF.

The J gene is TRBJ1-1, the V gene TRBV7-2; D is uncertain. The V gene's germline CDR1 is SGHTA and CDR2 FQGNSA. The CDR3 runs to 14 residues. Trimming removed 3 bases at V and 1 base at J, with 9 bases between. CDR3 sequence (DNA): TGTGCCAGCAGCTTCGACCCAGCGAACACTGAAGCTTTCTTT. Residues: CASSFDPANTEAFF.

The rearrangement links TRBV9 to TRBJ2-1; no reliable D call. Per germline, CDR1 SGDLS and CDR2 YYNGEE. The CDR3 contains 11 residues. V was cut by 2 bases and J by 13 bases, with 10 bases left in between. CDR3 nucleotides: TGTGCCAGCAGCGTTGGCGGTCCCCAGTTCTTC. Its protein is CASSVGGPQFF.